This paragraph covers one T cell receptor (beta chain) sequence. Antigen specificity is unknown. This record belongs to a study of cytomegalovirus exposure and HLA in healthy donors. Findings and limits, study-wide: Researchers reported from a later analysis that most CMV-associated TCR beta chains appeared HLA-restricted. Among the CMV-associated chains, three were confirmed in vitro as specific for CMV antigens.

Primers included in the PCR were 60 Vbeta and 13 Jbeta primers. TCRdb keeps only in-frame clones here, not all; method: immunoSEQ multiplex PCR. The table shows approximately 60,000 clones, with roughly 84% occurring only once. Source material: PBMCs. This sequence originates from a man in his thirties or forties in good health and CMV-seronegative.

In DNA form, the CDR3 reads TGCGCCAGCAGTGCAATCCACTACGAGCAGTACTTC. Its protein product is CASSAIHYEQYF. This chain uses TRBV10-2 with TRBJ2-7, with D unresolved. The CDR3 is 12 residues long. The V gene lost 4 bases and the J gene lost 3 bases, with 7 bases spanning the gap. Germline V gene data show CDR1 as WSHSY and CDR2 as SAAADI.